The next 21 T cell receptor beta chains were all read from a single sample in a study of PD-L1 blockade in urothelial cancer. Sequencing used immunoSEQ multiplex PCR; TCRdb keeps in-frame clones, though not all of them. The sample yields approximately 50,000 clones, about 86% seen once. Time point described: pretreatment peripheral blood. The starting material was PBMCs, obtained around atezolizumab (anti-PD-L1) treatment. These receptors came from a man aged 65 to 79 with urothelial cancer.

The chain employs TRBV4-3 and TRBJ2-3; 10 positions agree with TRBD1. Losses at the gene ends were 4 bases for V and 5 bases for J; bases not matched to a gene: 6. This CDR3 contains 15 residues. CDR1 LGHNA and CDR2 YSLEER come from the germline V gene. The CDR3 loop is CASSRRQGAGDTQYF. The CDR3 nucleotides read TGCGCCAGCAGCCGTCGACAGGGGGCAGGAGATACGCAGTATTTT.

CDR3 residues: CASSRTQGEQYF. The CDR3 region has the DNA TGTGCCAGCAGCCGGACTCAGGGGGAGCAGTACTTC. The J gene is TRBJ2-7, the V gene TRBV27, with a weak D call TRBD1 (6 bases). The ends were cut back, 6 bases at V and 7 bases at J, with 13 bases in the middle. This CDR3 comprises 12 residues. The germline V gene encodes CDR1 MNHEY and CDR2 SMNVEV (reference sequence).

The chain uses TRBV6-1 and TRBJ1-2; D may be TRBD1 (6 bases). The V and J ends lost 9 bases and 5 bases respectively, with 10 bases between them. The CDR3 runs 11 residues. The germline V gene encodes CDR1 MNHNS and CDR2 SASEGT. CDR3 nucleotide sequence: TGTGCCAGTCAGGGGACGTATGGCTACACCTTC. It encodes CASQGTYGYTF.

There are a few counts of this clone. CDR3 protein: CASSTTGSSYNSPLHF. In DNA, the CDR3 is TGTGCCAGCTCAACGACAGGGAGCTCCTATAATTCACCCCTCCACTTT. This chain links TRBV18 with TRBJ1-6; 7 bases fit TRBD1. Germline V gives CDR1 KGHSH, CDR2 LQKENI. The trim removed 5 bases at V and 0 bases at J, leaving 4 bases unmatched. CDR3 length: 16 amino acids.

The rearrangement joins TRBV19 to TRBJ2-1, with 11 positions matching TRBD2. The CDR3 is 18 residues long. With 3 bases clipped from V and 0 bases from J, the junction kept 7 bases outside the gene matches. Germline CDR1 reads LNHDA; CDR2 reads SQIVND (reference sequence). The CDR3 here is CASSIGTSGFSSYNEQFF. In DNA, the CDR3 is TGTGCCAGTAGTATTGGGACTAGCGGATTTAGCTCCTACAATGAGCAGTTCTTC.

V and J are TRBV4-3 and TRBJ2-4; D might be TRBD1 (6 bases). CDR1 is LGHNA and CDR2 is YSLEER in the germline V gene. The CDR3 consists of 13 residues. The germline V and J ends were trimmed by 3 bases and 11 bases, with 14 bases remaining between them. CDR3 bases: TGCGCCAGCAGCCACTCCAACAGGGACCTTCAGTACTTC. Translation gives CASSHSNRDLQYF.

The J gene is TRBJ1-5, the V gene TRBV7-9; 9 nucleotides match TRBD1. The germline V gene has CDR1 SEHNR and CDR2 FQNEAQ (reference sequence). Trimming took 5 bases from V and 3 from J; bases not matched to a gene: 5. The CDR3 has 15 amino acids. The CDR3 loop reads CASSEDRGANQPQHF. CDR3 DNA sequence: TGTGCCAGCAGCGAGGACAGGGGAGCCAATCAGCCCCAGCATTTT.

The gene calls are TRBV30 and TRBJ2-2; TRBD2 matches 13 bases. The germline V gene has CDR1 GTSNPN and CDR2 SVGIG (reference sequence). The V and J ends lost 3 bases and 4 bases, in that order; junction bases with no gene match: 5. This CDR3 has 16 amino acids. CDR3 sequence reads: CAWSRLAGGPTGELFF. CDR3 nucleotide sequence: TGTGCCTGGAGCCGACTAGCGGGGGGACCCACCGGGGAGCTGTTTTTT.

V is TRBV5-1 and J is TRBJ1-5, with 9 bases that match TRBD1. Germline loops: CDR1 SGHRS, CDR2 YFSETQ. This CDR3 has 14 amino acids. V lost 3 bases to trimming and J lost 5 bases; unmatched junction nucleotides: 3. In DNA form, the CDR3 reads TGCGCCAGCAGCTCGGGACAGGGCCATCAGCCCCAGCATTTT. It yields the protein CASSSGQGHQPQHF.

The V gene is TRBV28, the J gene TRBJ1-1, with TRBD1 identical over 7 bases. The length of the CDR3 is 15 residues. CDR1 MDHEN and CDR2 SYDVKM come from the germline V gene. The ends lost 5 bases at V and 2 bases at J; junction bases unmatched: 8. The CDR3: CASSGKDRINTEAFF. The CDR3 DNA sequence: TGTGCCAGCAGTGGAAAGGACAGGATTAACACTGAAGCTTTCTTT.

This rearrangement joins TRBV6-6 to TRBJ2-1, with D perhaps matching TRBD1 (6 bases). This CDR3 contains 15 residues. The V and J ends lost 5 bases and 7 bases respectively, with 18 bases between them. Germline CDR1 reads MNHNY; CDR2 reads SVGAGI (reference sequence). The CDR3 DNA follows: TGTGCCAGCAGTGGTGGGGGCAGGACGGGAAATGAGCAGTTCTTC. It yields the protein CASSGGGRTGNEQFF.

The chain uses TRBV9 and TRBJ2-4; the match to TRBD1 covers 10 bases. J lost 12 bases, V lost 3 bases, and 6 bases had no gene match. The CDR3 has 13 amino acids. Germline CDR1 and CDR2: SGDLS and YYNGEE. The CDR3 region has the DNA TGTGCCAGCAGCGAGGGACAGGGGAGTTATCAGTACTTC. Translating it yields CASSEGQGSYQYF.

The rearrangement uses TRBV6-1 and TRBJ1-2, with a weak D call TRBD1 (5 bases). Trimming took off 2 bases at V and 3 bases at J, with 16 bases between the two ends. The CDR3 is made up of 16 amino acids. Germline V lookup: CDR1 MNHNS, CDR2 SASEGT. This CDR3 reads CASSELGWGEDYGYTF. CDR3 bases: TGTGCCAGCAGTGAACTAGGGTGGGGGGAGGACTATGGCTACACCTTC.

The V and J genes are TRBV7-9 and TRBJ2-1; D not certain. The germline V gene has CDR1 SEHNR and CDR2 FQNEAQ (reference sequence). The CDR3 spans 13 residues. V was shortened by 5 bases and J by 12 bases, with 17 bases between the two germline ends. This CDR3 reads CASSPFTVEGQFF. Written as DNA, the CDR3 is TGTGCCAGCAGCCCGTTTACAGTGGAAGGGCAGTTCTTC.

V usage is TRBV5-8 and J usage is TRBJ2-3; no clear D gene. This CDR3 region has 14 residues. The germline V and J ends were trimmed by 4 bases and 2 bases, with 11 bases remaining between them. Germline loops: CDR1 SGHTS, CDR2 YDEGEE. Here the CDR3 DNA reads TGTGCCAGCAGCCAACTACGGTCCACAGATACGCAGTATTTT. Its protein is CASSQLRSTDTQYF. Complete variable domain (other parts from reference TRBV5-8 and TRBJ2-3): EAGVTQSPTHLIKTRGQQATLRCSPISGHTSVYWYQQALGLGLQFLLWYDEGEERNRGNFPPRFSGRQFPNYSSELNVNALELEDSALYLCASSQLRSTDTQYFGPGTRLTVL.

CDR3 protein: CASSLPTGGGTEAFF. The CDR3 coding sequence is TGCGCCAGCAGCTTACCGACAGGGGGAGGCACTGAAGCTTTCTTT. The chain carries TRBV5-1 and TRBJ1-1; TRBD1 matches at 9 bases. This CDR3 is built from 15 residues. V lost 2 bases and J lost 4; bases outside the gene matches: 6. Germline V gene lookup returns CDR1 SGHRS and CDR2 YFSETQ. The full variable domain, completed using reference TRBV5-1 and TRBJ1-1, is KAGVTQTPRYLIKTRGQQVTLSCSPISGHRSVSWYQQTPGQGLQFLFEYFSETQRNKGNFPGRFSGRQFSNSRSEMNVSTLELGDSALYLCASSLPTGGGTEAFFGQGTRLTVV.

The V call is TRBV6-1, the J call TRBJ1-1; D possibly corresponds to TRBD1 (6 bases). V was shortened by 6 bases and J by 6 bases, with 20 bases between the two germline ends. Per the germline V gene, CDR1 is MNHNS and CDR2 is SASEGT. The CDR3 is 15 amino acids. CDR3 region: CASRPPRGISAEAFF. The CDR3, as DNA: TGTGCCAGCAGGCCGCCCAGGGGTATATCGGCTGAAGCTTTCTTT.

This chain links TRBV19 with TRBJ1-2; D is unclear. The V and J ends lost 6 bases and 5 bases respectively, with 4 bases between them. Germline lookup yields CDR1 LNHDA and CDR2 SQIVND (reference sequence). This CDR3 comprises 10 residues. The CDR3 bases are TGTGCCAGTAGGCTATATGGCTACACCTTC. Translating gives CASRLYGYTF.

This chain links TRBV7-6 with TRBJ1-2, with D uncertain. CDR1 is SGHVS and CDR2 is FNYEAQ in the germline V gene. CDR3 length: 13 amino acids. Between the trimmed V and J ends, which lost 1 base and 2 bases, there was a span of 5 bases. CDR3 sequence: CASSLGANYGYTF. CDR3 bases: TGTGCCAGCAGCTTAGGAGCAAACTATGGCTACACCTTC. Full variable domain (missing parts from reference TRBV7-6 and TRBJ1-2): GAGVSQSPRYKVTKRGQDVALRCDPISGHVSLYWYRQALGQGPEFLTYFNYEAQQDKSGLPNDRFSAERPEGSISTLTIQRTEQRDSAMYRCASSLGANYGYTFGSGTRLTVV.

The J gene is TRBJ2-7, the V gene TRBV7-9; 7 positions agree with TRBD2. Germline values: CDR1 SEHNR, CDR2 FQNEAQ (reference sequence). The trim removed 6 bases at V and 13 bases at J, leaving 12 bases unmatched. The CDR3 length is 12 residues. DNA for the CDR3: TGTGCCAGCAGTTCCCCGTACGGGACTACTTACTTC. Its protein is CASSSPYGTTYF. The full variable domain, rest sourced from reference TRBV7-9 and TRBJ2-7, is DTGVSQNPRHKITKRGQNVTFRCDPISEHNRLYWYRQTLGQGPEFLTYFQNEAQLEKSRLLSDRFSAERPKGSFSTLEIQRTEQGDSAMYLCASSSPYGTTYFGPGTRLTVT.

The genes are TRBV4-3 and TRBJ2-2; 8 positions match TRBD1. Germline values: CDR1 LGHNA, CDR2 YSLEER. The ends lost 3 bases at V and 1 base at J; junction bases unmatched: 7. The CDR3 totals 17 residues. CDR3 region: CASSQPVGTGNTGELFF. CDR3 nucleotides: TGCGCCAGCAGCCAGCCAGTCGGGACAGGGAACACCGGGGAGCTGTTTTTT.